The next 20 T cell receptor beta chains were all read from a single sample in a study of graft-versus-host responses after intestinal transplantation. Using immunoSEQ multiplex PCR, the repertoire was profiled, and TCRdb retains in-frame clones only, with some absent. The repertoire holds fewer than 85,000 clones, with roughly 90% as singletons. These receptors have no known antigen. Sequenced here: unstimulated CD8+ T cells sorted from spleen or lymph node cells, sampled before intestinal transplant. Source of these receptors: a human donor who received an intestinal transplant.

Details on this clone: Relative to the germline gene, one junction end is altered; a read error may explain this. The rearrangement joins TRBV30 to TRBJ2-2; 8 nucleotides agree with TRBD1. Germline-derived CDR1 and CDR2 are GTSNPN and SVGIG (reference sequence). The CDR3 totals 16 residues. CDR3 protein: CASSKETGVDTGELFF. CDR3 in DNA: TGTGCCTCGAGTAAGGAGACAGGGGTGGACACCGGGGAGCTGTTTTTT. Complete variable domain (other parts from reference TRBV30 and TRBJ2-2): SQTIHQWPATLVQPVGSPLSLECTVEGTSNPNLYWYRQAAGRGLQLLFYSVGIGQISSEVPQNLSASRPQDRQFILSSKKLLLSDSGFYLCASSKETGVDTGELFFGEGSRLTVL.

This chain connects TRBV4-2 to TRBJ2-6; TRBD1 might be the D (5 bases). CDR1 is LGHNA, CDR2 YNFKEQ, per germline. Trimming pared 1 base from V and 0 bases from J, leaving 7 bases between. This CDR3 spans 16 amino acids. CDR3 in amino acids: CASSQVRDSGANVLTF. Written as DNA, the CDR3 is TGTGCCAGCAGCCAAGTCAGGGACTCTGGGGCCAACGTCCTGACTTTC.

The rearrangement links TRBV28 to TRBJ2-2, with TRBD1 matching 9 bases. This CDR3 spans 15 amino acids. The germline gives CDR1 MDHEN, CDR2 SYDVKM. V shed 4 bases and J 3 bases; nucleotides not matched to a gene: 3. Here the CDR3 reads CASSSGTGHTGELFF. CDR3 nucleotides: TGTGCCAGCAGTTCCGGGACAGGGCACACCGGGGAGCTGTTTTTT. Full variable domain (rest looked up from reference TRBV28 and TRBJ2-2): DVKVTQSSRYLVKRTGEKVFLECVQDMDHENMFWYRQDPGLGLRLIYFSYDVKMKEKGDIPEGYSVSREKKERFSLILESASTNQTSMYLCASSSGTGHTGELFFGEGSRLTVL.

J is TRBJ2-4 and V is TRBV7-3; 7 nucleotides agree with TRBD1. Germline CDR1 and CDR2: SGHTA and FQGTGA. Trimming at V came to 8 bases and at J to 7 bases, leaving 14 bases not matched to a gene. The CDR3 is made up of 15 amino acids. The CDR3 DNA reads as TGTGCCAGCCTCTCCTTAGACAAGGGGGCGAACATTCAGTACTTC. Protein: CASLSLDKGANIQYF.

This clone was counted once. The CDR3: CASSQDGGRLNEKLFF. The CDR3 nucleotides read TGCGCCAGCAGCCAAGATGGGGGCAGGCTCAATGAAAAACTGTTTTTT. The J gene is TRBJ1-4, the V gene TRBV4-1, with D maybe TRBD1 (6 bases). CDR3 size: 16 residues. Deletions cut 0 bases from V and 5 bases from J, with 13 bases between. CDR1 is MGHRA and CDR2 is YSYEKL in the germline V gene.

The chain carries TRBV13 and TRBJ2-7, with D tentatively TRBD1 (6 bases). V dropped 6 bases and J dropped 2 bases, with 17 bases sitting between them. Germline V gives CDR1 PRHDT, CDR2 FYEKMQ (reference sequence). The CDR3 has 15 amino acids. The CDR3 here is CASRRTGKDTYEQYF. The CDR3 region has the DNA TGTGCCAGCAGGCGTACAGGGAAGGACACCTACGAGCAGTACTTC.

The CDR3 is CASSAGGTTDTQYF. DNA of the CDR3: TGTGCCAGCAGTGCGGGAGGGACAACAGATACGCAGTATTTT. The chain recombines TRBV6-4 with TRBJ2-3; 8 nucleotides align to TRBD2. After removal of 4 bases from V and 3 bases from J, the junction contained 3 bases not matched to a gene. This CDR3 is 14 amino acids long. Germline CDR1 reads MRHNA; CDR2 reads SNTAGT.

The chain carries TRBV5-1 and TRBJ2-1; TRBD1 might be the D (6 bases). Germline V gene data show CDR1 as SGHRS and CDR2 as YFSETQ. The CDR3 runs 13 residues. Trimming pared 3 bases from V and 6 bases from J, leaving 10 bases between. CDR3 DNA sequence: TGCGCCAGCAGCTGGACAGAGATCAATGAGCAGTTCTTC. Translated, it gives CASSWTEINEQFF.

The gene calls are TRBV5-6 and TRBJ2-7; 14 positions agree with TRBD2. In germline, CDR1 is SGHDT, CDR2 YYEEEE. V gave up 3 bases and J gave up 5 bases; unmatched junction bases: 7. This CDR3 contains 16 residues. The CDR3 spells CASSYPGLAGVHEQYF. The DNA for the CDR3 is TGTGCCAGCAGCTACCCGGGACTAGCGGGAGTTCACGAGCAGTACTTC.

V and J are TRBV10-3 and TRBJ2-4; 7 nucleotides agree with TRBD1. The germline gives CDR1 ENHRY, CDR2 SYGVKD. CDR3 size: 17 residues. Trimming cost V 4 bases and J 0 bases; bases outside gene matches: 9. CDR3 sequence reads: CAISVSPGQLAKNIQYF. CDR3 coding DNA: TGTGCCATCAGTGTTTCCCCGGGACAGCTAGCCAAAAACATTCAGTACTTC.

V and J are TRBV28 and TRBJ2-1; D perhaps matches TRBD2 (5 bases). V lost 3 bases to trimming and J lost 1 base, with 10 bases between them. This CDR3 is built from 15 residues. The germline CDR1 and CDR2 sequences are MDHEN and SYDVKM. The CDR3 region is CASSFEGFSYNEQFF. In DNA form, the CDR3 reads TGTGCCAGCAGTTTTGAGGGATTTTCCTACAATGAGCAGTTCTTC.

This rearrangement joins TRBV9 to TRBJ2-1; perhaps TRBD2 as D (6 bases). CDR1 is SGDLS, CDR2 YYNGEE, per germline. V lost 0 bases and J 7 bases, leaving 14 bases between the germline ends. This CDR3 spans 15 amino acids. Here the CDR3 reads CASSVDRERDNEQFF. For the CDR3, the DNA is TGTGCCAGCAGCGTAGACCGGGAGAGGGATAATGAGCAGTTCTTC.

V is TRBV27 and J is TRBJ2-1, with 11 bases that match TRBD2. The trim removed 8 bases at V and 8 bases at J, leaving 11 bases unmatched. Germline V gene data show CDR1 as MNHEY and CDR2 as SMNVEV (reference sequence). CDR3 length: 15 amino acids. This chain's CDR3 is CASRLAGGRGDEQFF. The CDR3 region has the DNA TGTGCCAGCCGTCTAGCGGGGGGTCGTGGCGATGAGCAGTTCTTC.

The CDR3 region is CASSKTISPDQGQPQHF. CDR3 DNA sequence: TGTGCCAGCAGCAAGACGATTAGCCCGGATCAGGGTCAGCCCCAGCATTTT. The J gene is TRBJ1-5, the V gene TRBV21-1; the D segment call TRBD1 is taken from the table without a DNA check. TRBV21-1 is a listed pseudogene. This CDR3 has 17 residues.

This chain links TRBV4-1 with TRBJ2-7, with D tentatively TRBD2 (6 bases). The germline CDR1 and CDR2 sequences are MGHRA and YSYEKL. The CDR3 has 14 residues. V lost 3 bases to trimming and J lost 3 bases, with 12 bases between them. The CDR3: CASSHLLGGYEQYF. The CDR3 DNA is TGCGCCAGCAGCCATCTTCTGGGGGGCTACGAGCAGTACTTC.

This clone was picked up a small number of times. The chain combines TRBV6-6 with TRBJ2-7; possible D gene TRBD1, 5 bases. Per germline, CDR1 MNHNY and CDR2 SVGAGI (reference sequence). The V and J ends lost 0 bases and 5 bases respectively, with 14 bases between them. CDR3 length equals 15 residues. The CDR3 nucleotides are TGTGCCAGCAGTTACTCCGAGACAGTGACTGACGAGCAGTACTTC. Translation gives CASSYSETVTDEQYF.

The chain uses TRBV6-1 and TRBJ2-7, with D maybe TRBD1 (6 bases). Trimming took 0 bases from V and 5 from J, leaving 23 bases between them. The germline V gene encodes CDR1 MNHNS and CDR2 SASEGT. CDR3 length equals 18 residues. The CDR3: CASSEALRTVAFRDEQYF. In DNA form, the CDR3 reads TGTGCCAGCAGTGAAGCCCTGAGGACAGTGGCCTTCAGAGACGAGCAGTACTTC.

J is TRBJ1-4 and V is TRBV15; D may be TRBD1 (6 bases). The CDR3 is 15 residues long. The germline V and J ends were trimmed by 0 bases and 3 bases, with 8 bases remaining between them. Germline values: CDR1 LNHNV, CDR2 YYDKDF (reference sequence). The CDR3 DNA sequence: TGTGCCACCAGCAGAGACAGGGGCCCTAATGAAAAACTGTTTTTT. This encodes CATSRDRGPNEKLFF.

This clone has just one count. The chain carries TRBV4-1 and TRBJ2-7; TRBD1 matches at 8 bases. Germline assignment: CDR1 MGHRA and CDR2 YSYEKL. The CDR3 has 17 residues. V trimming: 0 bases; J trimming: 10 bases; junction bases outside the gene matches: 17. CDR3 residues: CASSQENLWDRKPLQYF. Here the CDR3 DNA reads TGCGCCAGCAGCCAAGAGAACCTGTGGGACAGGAAACCTCTACAGTACTTC.

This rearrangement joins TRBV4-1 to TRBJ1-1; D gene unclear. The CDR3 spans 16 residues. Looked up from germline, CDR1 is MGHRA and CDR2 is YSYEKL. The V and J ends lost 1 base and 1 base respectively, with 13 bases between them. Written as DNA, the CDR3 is TGCGCCAGCAGCCAAGGACTGAATGAGGGGAACACTGAAGCTTTCTTT. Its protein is CASSQGLNEGNTEAFF.